This T cell receptor beta chain appears in the sequencing data of a study of blood T cell repertoires in COVID-19. About the study: From the United States, Italy and Spain came samples of acute and convalescent COVID-19. T cells, B-cell-depleted T cells, or PBMCs provided the cDNA or gDNA that served as material.

Germline loops: CDR1 GTSNPN, CDR2 SVGIG (reference sequence). The CDR3 length is 13 residues. V was shortened by 5 bases and J by 0 bases, with 10 bases between the two germline ends. TCRdb's table, derived via immunoSEQ multiplex PCR, lists solely in-frame clones and lacks some. The sample lists roughly 260,000 clones, about 90% occurring once. The sequencing input was peripheral blood. The chain combines TRBV30 with TRBJ1-2; perhaps TRBD1 as D (6 bases). The TCR sequence derives from a woman aged 25 to 39 with COVID-19, enrolled during active disease. CDR3 nucleotide sequence: TGTGCCTGGGAGGGACAAACTAACTATGGCTACACCTTC. This encodes CAWEGQTNYGYTF. The entire variable domain, with the rest obtained from reference TRBV30 and TRBJ1-2, is as follows: SQTIHQWPATLVQPVGSPLSLECTVEGTSNPNLYWYRQAAGRGLQLLFYSVGIGQISSEVPQNLSASRPQDRQFILSSKKLLLSDSGFYLCAWEGQTNYGYTFGSGTRLTVV.